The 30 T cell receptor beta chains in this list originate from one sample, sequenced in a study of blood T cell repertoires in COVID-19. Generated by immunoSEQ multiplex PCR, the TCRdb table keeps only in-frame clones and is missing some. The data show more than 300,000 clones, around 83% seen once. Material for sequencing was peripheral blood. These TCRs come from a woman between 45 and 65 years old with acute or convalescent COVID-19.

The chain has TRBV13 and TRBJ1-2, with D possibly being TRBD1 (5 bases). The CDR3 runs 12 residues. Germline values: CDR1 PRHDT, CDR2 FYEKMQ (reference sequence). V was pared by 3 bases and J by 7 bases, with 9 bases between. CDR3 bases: TGTGCCAGCAGCTTTGCAGGGTTTGGCTACACCTTC. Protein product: CASSFAGFGYTF.

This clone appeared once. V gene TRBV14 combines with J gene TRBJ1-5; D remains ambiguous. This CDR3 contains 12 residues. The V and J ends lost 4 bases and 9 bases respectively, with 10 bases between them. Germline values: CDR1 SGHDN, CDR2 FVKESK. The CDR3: CASSLKRGPQHF. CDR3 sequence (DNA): TGTGCCAGCAGCCTAAAGCGAGGGCCCCAGCATTTT. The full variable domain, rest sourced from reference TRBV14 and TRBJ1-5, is EAGVTQFPSHSVIEKGQTVTLRCDPISGHDNLYWYRRVMGKEIKFLLHFVKESKQDESGMPNNRFLAERTGGTYSTLKVQPAELEDSGVYFCASSLKRGPQHFGDGTRLSIL.

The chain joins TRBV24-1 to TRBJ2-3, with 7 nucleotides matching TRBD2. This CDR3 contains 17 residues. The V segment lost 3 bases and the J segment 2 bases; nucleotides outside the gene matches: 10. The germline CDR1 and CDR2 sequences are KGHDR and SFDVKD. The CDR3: CATSDHPQAGSTDTQYF. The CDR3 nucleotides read TGTGCCACCAGTGATCATCCCCAAGCGGGGTCCACAGATACGCAGTATTTT.

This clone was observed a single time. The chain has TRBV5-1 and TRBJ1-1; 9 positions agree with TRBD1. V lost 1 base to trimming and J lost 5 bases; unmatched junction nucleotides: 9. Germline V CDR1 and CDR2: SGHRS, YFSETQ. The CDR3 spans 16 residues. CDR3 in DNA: TGCGCCAGCAGCTTGATGGACAGGGGAGTGTGGACTGAAGCTTTCTTT. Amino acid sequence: CASSLMDRGVWTEAFF.

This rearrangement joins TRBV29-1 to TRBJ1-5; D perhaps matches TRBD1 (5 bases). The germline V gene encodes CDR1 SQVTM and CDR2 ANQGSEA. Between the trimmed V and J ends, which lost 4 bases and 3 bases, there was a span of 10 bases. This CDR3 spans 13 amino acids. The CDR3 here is CSVATELNQPQHF. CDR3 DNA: TGCAGCGTTGCGACAGAACTCAATCAGCCCCAGCATTTT.

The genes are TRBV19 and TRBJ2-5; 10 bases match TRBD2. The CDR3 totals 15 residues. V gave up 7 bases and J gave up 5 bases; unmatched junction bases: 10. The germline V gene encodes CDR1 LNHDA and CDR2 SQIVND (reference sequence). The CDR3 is CASMQREGPFETQYF. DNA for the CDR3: TGTGCCAGTATGCAGCGGGAGGGCCCTTTTGAGACCCAGTACTTC.

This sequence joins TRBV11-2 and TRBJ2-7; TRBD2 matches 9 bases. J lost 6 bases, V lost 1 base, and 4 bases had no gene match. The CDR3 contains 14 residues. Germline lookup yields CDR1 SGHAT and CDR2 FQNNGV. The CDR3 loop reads CASSLASGVFEQYV. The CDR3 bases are TGTGCCAGCAGCTTAGCTAGCGGGGTTTTCGAGCAGTACGTC.

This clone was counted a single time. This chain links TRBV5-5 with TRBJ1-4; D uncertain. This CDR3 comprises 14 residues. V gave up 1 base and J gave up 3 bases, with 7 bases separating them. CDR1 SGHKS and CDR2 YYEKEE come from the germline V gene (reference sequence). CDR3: CASSLYGANEKLFF. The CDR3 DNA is TGTGCCAGCAGCTTGTACGGGGCTAATGAAAAACTGTTTTTT.

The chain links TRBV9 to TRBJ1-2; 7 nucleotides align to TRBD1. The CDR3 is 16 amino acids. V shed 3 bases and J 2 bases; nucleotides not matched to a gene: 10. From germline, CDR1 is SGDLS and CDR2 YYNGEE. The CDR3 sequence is CASSALVSTGNYGYTF. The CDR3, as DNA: TGTGCCAGCAGCGCGCTAGTTTCGACAGGGAACTATGGCTACACCTTC.

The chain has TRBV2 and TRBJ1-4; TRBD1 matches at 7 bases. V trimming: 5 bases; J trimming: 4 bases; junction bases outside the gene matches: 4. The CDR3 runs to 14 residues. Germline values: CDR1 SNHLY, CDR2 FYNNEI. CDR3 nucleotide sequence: TGTGCCAGCAGTACCGGGACAGATAATGAAAAACTGTTTTTT. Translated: CASSTGTDNEKLFF. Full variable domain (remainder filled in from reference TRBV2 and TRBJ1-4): EPEVTQTPSHQVTQMGQEVILRCVPISNHLYFYWYRQILGQKVEFLVSFYNNEISEKSEIFDDQFSVERPDGSNFTLKIRSTKLEDSAMYFCASSTGTDNEKLFFGSGTQLSVL.

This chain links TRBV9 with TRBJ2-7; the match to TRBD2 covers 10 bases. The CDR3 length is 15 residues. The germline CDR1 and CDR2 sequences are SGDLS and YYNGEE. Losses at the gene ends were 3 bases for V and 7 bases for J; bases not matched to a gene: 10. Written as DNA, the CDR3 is TGTGCCAGCAGCGCCTCAACTAGCGGGACCCGGGAGCAGTACTTC. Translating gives CASSASTSGTREQYF.

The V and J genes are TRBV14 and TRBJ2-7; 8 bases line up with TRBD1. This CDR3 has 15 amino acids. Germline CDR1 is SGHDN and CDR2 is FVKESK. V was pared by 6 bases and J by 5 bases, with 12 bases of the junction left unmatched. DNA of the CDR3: TGTGCCAGCAGTCCTACAGGACAGGGTACGAACGAGCAGTACTTC. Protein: CASSPTGQGTNEQYF. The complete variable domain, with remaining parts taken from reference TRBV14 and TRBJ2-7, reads EAGVTQFPSHSVIEKGQTVTLRCDPISGHDNLYWYRRVMGKEIKFLLHFVKESKQDESGMPNNRFLAERTGGTYSTLKVQPAELEDSGVYFCASSPTGQGTNEQYFGPGTRLTVT.

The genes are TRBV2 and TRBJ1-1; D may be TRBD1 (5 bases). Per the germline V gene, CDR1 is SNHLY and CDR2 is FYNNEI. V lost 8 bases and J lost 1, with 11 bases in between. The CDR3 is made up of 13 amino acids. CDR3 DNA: TGTGCCAGCGGCGGACACCAGAACACTGAAGCTTTCTTT. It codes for CASGGHQNTEAFF.

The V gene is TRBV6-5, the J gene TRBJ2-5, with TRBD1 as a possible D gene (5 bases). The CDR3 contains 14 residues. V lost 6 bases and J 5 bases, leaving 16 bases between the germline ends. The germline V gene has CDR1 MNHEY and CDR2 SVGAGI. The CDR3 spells CASRKRQFGETQYF. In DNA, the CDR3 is TGTGCCAGCAGAAAACGACAGTTCGGGGAGACCCAGTACTTC.

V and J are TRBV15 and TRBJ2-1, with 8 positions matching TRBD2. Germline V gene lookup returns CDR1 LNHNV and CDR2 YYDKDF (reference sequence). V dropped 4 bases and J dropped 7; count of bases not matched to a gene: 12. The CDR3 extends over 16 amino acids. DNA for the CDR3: TGTGCCACCAGCACCCTCAGCGGGGGAGTTGGGAATGAGCAGTTCTTC. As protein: CATSTLSGGVGNEQFF.

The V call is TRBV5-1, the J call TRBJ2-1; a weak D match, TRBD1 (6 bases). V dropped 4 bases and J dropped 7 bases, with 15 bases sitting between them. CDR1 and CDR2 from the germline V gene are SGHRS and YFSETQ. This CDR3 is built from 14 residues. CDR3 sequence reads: CASSPPLRGNEQFF. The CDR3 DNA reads TGCGCCAGCAGCCCGCCCCTCAGGGGTAATGAGCAGTTCTTC.

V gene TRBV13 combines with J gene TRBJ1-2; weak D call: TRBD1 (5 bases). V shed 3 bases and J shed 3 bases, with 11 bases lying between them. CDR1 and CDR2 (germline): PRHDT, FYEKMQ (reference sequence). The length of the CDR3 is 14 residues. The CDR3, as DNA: TGTGCCAGCAGCTTCTCGGCAGGGCACTATGGCTACACCTTC. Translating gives CASSFSAGHYGYTF.

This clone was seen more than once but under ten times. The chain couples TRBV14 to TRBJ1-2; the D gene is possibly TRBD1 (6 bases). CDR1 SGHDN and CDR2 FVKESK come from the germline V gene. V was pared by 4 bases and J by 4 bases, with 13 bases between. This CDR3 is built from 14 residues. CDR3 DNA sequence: TGTGCCAGCAGCCCCGGGACAAACTCCTATGGCTACACCTTC. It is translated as CASSPGTNSYGYTF. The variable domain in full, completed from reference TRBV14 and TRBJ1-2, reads EAGVTQFPSHSVIEKGQTVTLRCDPISGHDNLYWYRRVMGKEIKFLLHFVKESKQDESGMPNNRFLAERTGGTYSTLKVQPAELEDSGVYFCASSPGTNSYGYTFGSGTRLTVV.

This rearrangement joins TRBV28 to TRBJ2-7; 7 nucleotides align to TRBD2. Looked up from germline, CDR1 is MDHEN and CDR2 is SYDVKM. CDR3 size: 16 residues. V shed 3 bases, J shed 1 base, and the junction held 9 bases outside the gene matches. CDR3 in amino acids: CASSFHLAVLSYEQYF. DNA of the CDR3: TGTGCCAGCAGTTTCCATCTAGCGGTCCTTTCCTACGAGCAGTACTTC.

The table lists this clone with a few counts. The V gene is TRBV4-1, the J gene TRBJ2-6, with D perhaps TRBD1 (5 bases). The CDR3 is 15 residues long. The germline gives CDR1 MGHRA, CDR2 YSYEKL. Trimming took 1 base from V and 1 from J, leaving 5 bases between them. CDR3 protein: CASSQGQSGANVLTF. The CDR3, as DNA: TGCGCCAGCAGCCAAGGACAGTCTGGGGCCAACGTCCTGACTTTC.

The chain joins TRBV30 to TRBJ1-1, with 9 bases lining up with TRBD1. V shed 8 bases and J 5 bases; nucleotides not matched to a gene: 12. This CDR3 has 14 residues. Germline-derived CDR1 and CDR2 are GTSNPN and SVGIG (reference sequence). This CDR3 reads CARGTGGAGTEAFF. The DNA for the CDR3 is TGTGCCCGGGGAACAGGGGGCGCGGGGACTGAAGCTTTCTTT.

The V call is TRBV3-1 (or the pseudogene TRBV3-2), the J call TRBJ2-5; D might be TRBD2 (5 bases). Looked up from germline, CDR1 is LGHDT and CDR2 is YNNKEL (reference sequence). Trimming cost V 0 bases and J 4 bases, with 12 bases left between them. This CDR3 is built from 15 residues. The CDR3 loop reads CASSQESGIRETQYF. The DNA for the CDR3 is TGTGCCAGCAGCCAAGAATCGGGGATAAGAGAGACCCAGTACTTC.

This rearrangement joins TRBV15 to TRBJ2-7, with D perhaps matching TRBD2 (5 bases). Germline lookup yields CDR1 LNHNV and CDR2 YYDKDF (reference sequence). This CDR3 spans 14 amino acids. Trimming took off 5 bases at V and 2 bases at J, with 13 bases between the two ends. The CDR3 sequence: CATSPGGRTYEQYF. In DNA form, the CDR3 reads TGTGCCACCAGCCCGGGCGGGCGAACCTACGAGCAGTACTTC.

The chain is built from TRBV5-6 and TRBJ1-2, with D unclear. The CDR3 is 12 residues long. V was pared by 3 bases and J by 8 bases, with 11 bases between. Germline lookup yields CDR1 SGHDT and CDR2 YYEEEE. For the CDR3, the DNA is TGTGCCAGCAGCTCGCCTGAAGCGGGCTACACCTTC. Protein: CASSSPEAGYTF.

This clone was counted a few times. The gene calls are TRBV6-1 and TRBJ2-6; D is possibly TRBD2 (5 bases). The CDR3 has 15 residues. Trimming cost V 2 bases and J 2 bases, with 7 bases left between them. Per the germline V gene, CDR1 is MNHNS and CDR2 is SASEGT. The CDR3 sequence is CASSENGAGANVLTF. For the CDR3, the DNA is TGTGCCAGCAGTGAAAACGGGGCTGGGGCCAACGTCCTGACTTTC.

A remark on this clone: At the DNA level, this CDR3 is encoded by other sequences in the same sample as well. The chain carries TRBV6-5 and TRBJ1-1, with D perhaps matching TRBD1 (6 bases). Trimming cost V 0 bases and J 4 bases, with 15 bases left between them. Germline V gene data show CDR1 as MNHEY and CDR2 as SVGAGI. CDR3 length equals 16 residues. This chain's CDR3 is CASSYSKGGGITEAFF. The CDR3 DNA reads TGTGCCAGCAGTTACTCGAAAGGGGGTGGTATCACTGAAGCTTTCTTT.

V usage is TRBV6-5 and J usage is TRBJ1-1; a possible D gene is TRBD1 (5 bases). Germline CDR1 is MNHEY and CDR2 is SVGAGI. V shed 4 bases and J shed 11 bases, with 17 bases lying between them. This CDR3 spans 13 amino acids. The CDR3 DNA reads TGTGCCAGCAGTTCGGGGACCGCCCGGGAGGCTTTCTTT. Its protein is CASSSGTAREAFF.

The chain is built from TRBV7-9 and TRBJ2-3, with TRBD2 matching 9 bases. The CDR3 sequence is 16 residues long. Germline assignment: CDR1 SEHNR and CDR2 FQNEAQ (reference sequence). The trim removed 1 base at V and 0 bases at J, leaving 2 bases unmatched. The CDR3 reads CASSLGLAGSTDTQYF. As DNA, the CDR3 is TGTGCCAGCAGCTTAGGTCTAGCGGGGAGCACAGATACGCAGTATTTT.

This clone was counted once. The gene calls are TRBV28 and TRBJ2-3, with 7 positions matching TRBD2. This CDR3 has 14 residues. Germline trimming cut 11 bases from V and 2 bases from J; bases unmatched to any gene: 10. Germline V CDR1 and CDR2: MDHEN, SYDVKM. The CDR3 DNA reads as TGTGCCGGCTCCCCGGGACTACCCACAGATACGCAGTATTTT. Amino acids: CAGSPGLPTDTQYF.

CDR3 DNA sequence: TGTGCCAGCTCACCAGGGCAGAGCAACTACGAGCAGTACTTC. It yields the protein CASSPGQSNYEQYF. The V gene is TRBV18, the J gene TRBJ2-7; D remains unclear. V gave up 2 bases and J gave up 3 bases, with 11 bases separating them. The CDR3 runs 14 residues. Germline-derived CDR1 and CDR2 are KGHSH and LQKENI.